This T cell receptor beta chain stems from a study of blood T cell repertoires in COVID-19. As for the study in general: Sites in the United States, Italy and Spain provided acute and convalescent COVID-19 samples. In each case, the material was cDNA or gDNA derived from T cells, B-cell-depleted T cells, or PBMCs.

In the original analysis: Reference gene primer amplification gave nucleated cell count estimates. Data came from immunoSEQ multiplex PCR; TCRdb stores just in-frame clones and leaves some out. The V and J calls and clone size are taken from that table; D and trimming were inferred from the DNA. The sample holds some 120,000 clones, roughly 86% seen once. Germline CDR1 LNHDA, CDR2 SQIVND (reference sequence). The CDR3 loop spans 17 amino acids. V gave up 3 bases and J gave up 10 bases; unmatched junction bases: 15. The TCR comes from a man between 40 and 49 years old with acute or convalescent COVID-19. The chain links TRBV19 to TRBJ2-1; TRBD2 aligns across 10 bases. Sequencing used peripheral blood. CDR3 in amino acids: CASSISGRLAGLVEQFF. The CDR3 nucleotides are TGTGCCAGTAGTATCTCAGGGCGACTAGCGGGTTTAGTGGAGCAGTTCTTC.